This TCR beta chain was identified during a study of preoperative IRX-2 immunotherapy in early breast cancer (dated by TCRdb to about 2019). The sample's treatment or condition label, decoded: preoperative locoregional IRX-2 cytokine immunotherapy. The samples were obtained from a phase Ib study that tested preoperative, locoregional IRX-2 cytokine immunotherapy meant to prime immune responses. Patients with early-stage breast cancer who were given IRX-2 before surgery served as donors. Preparation of the library involved the immunoSEQ multiplex PCR assay. Drawn from immuneACCESS, this table holds only the in-frame rearrangements with V and J called that TCRdb kept. Clones are partly lost; checked studies trace under half to an unresolved V gene and leave the rest unexplained. A total of approximately 24,000 clones appear in this sample, around nine tenths of them only once. Approximately 26% of the sample belongs to the ten largest clones.

As concerns this clone: Its binding antigen is unknown. Base qualities were left out, and no much larger clone turns up one base away.

The CDR3 contains 13 residues, cysteine and phenylalanine counted. The only DNA kept is the CDR3, 39 bases in frame from the first base. In the germline V gene, CDR1 corresponds to SGDLS and CDR2 to YYNGEE. The germline ends are 7 bases apart after V is trimmed by 2 bases and J by 2 bases. The chain couples TRBV9 to TRBJ1-1, with the identity of the D gene unclear. The receptor was isolated from a human donor with breast cancer. The sample consisted of tumor tissue, taken after IRX-2 immunotherapy. The DNA reads as follows: TGTGCCAGCAGCGTTTCACAAAACACTGAAGCTTTCTTT. This encodes CASSVSQNTEAFF.